This T cell receptor beta chain was sequenced during a study of cytomegalovirus exposure and HLA in healthy donors. The study's findings and limits: Based on reports, TCR beta sequences accurately predicted HLA-A and HLA-B alleles for most subjects. Later analysis showed TCR association rates varying by HLA locus, highest for DRB1 and lowest for HLA-C. Sequencing likely caused a cluster of highly shared sequence variants.

Amplification used 60 Vbeta primers and 13 Jbeta primers. TCRdb keeps only in-frame clones here, not all; method: immunoSEQ multiplex PCR. The data hold approximately 130,000 clones, with around 77% observed a single time. Notes on this clone: What it binds is unknown.

After removal of 0 bases from V and 5 bases from J, the junction contained 6 bases not matched to a gene. In germline, CDR1 is KGHSH, CDR2 LQKENI. This CDR3 region has 15 residues. This rearrangement joins TRBV18 to TRBJ2-7; 8 nucleotides line up with TRBD2. The receptor was derived from a man between 45 and 60 years old in good health and CMV-seronegative. The sample comprised PBMCs. As DNA, the CDR3 is TGTGCCAGCTCACCACCCCGGGGGGGTACGGACGAGCAGTACTTC. Protein product: CASSPPRGGTDEQYF.